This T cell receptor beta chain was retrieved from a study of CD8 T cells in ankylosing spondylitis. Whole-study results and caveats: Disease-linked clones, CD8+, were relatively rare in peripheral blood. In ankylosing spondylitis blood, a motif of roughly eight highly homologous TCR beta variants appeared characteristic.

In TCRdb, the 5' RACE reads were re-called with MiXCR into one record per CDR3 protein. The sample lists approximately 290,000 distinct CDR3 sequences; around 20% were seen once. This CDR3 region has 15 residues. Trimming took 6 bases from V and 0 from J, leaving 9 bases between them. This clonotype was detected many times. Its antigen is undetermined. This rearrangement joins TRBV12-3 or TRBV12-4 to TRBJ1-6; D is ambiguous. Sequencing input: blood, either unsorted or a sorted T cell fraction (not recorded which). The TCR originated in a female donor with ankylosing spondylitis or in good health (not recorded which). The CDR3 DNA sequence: TGTGCCAGCAGGAAAGAGAGCTCCTATAATTCACCCCTCCACTTT. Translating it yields CASRKESSYNSPLHF.